What follows is one TCR beta chain and its context. Its target antigen remains unknown. Within one base of it there is no much larger clone, and no base qualities were kept. This sample's treatment or condition label indicates: in vitro stimulation with specific CMV peptide epitopes to enrich CMV-specific T cells. These data originate in a study of T cell repertoires in cytomegalovirus infection (dated by TCRdb to about 2019). As for the study more broadly: The peptide stimulations were aimed at well-studied HLA-B-restricted epitopes as well as recently identified HLA-C-restricted CMV epitopes, whose presentation resists viral immunomodulation. The HLA type of each donor mattered for the analysis, because public TCR beta signatures pointed to carriage of CMV infection along with the matching HLA type.

CDR3 length: 16 amino acids, cysteine to phenylalanine. CDR3 DNA only is kept here, 48 bases in frame from base 1. A distance of 14 bases separates the germline ends of V and J, which lose 2 bases and 3 bases respectively. Via the germline V gene, CDR1 is SGHVS and CDR2 FNYEAQ. On the study overall, not on this receptor specifically: In the ex vivo response, HLA-C-restricted CMV-specific TCR beta clonotypes were dominant, and in two of eight donors the single most frequent clonotype came from this HLA-C-restricted group. In both this cohort and an independent roughly 330-donor cohort, the cumulative frequency of public TCR beta family members distinguished carriers of CMV infection plus the relevant HLA type.

These reads were obtained on an Illumina HiSeq 1500. The raw public reads went through TCRdb reprocessing: fastp at Q25, MiXCR clone calling, in-frame beta chains kept. Each record represents a unique CDR3 protein, reported with the most common genes and DNA among its rows. The sample contains about 900,000 distinct CDR3 sequences, roughly 30% of them found a single time. The top ten hold 13% of the sample. The TCR comes from a human donor in good health (CMV status not recorded). Some clones in this sample may be carry-over from other donors' samples. The rearranged chain carries TRBV7-6 and TRBJ2-1, with no D gene named confidently. Sequences were derived from cultured CD8+ T cells from PBMCs, sampled from culture after CMV antigen stimulation. Here is the DNA: TGTGCCAGCAGCTTACAACTGGGTAGCTTCTACAATGAGCAGTTCTTC. It encodes CASSLQLGSFYNEQFF.